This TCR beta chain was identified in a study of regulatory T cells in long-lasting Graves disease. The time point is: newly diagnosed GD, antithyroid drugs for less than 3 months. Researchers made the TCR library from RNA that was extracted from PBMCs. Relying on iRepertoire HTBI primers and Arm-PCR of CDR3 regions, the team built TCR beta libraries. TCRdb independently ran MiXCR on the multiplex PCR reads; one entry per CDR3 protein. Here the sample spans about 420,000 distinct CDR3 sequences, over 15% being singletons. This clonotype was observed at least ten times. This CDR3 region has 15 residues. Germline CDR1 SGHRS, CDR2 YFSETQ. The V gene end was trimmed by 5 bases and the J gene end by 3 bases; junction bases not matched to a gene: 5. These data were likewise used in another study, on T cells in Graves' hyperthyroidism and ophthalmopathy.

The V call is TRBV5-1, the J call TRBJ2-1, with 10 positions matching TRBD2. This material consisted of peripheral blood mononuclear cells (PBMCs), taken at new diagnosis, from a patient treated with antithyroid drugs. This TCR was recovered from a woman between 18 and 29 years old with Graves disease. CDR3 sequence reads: CASRYTSGNYNEQFF. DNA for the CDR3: TGCGCCAGCAGGTACACTAGCGGGAACTACAATGAGCAGTTCTTC.